This T cell receptor (beta chain) was sequenced in a study of T-cell reconstitution after alpha-beta-depleted transplantation in children. Study outcomes and limitations: Most T-cell counts and diversity one year after the transplant came from T cells that were newly produced. Some patients showed high day-60 TCRbeta diversity, which derived from surviving recipient T cells and thymic progenitors. About two months after transplant, alpha-beta T cells reportedly came from several hundred expanded graft clones.

This CDR3 is 14 amino acids long. V was trimmed by 6 bases and J by 3 bases, leaving 12 bases between them. Comments on this clonotype: Its antigen is as yet unknown.

This sample's TCRbeta library carried unique molecular identifier barcodes. TCRdb called the PCR reads again in MiXCR, with one record for every CDR3 protein. The profile shows 60,000 to 100,000 distinct CDR3 sequences, 15% to 20% of them singletons. Source: PBMCs, mostly from graft donor cells, taken 360 days after TCRalphabeta/CD19-depleted stem cell transplant. The sequence came from a male patient aged 2 to 10 who had a stem cell transplant for acute lymphoblastic leukemia, so the T cells may come from the graft donor. The rearrangement uses TRBV12-3 or TRBV12-4 and TRBJ2-1; D ambiguous. The CDR3 coding sequence is TGTGCCAGCAGCCCATCCAGCCACTACAATGAGCAGTTCTTC. Protein product: CASSPSSHYNEQFF.